The 13 T cell receptor beta chains in this list originate from one sample, sequenced in a study of T cell changes during pregnancy in multiple sclerosis. Using immunoSEQ multiplex PCR, the repertoire was profiled, and TCRdb retains in-frame clones only, with some absent. The sample contains about 47,000 clones, 75% to 90% of which appear only once. Here the sequenced sample was CD8+ T cells from peripheral blood mononuclear cells, taken in the second trimester of pregnancy. These receptors all come from a female donor with multiple sclerosis, enrolled in a pregnancy study.

This chain uses TRBV4-1 with TRBJ2-7; 7 nucleotides align to TRBD1. The CDR3 loop spans 14 amino acids. The germline V gene encodes CDR1 MGHRA and CDR2 YSYEKL. J was trimmed by 3 bases and V by 1 base; bases with no gene match: 3. CDR3 in DNA: TGCGCCAGCAGCCAAGGCGCAGGGGGCTACGAGCAGTACTTC. Translation gives CASSQGAGGYEQYF.

The rearrangement uses TRBV6-1 and TRBJ2-1; 9 bases are shared with TRBD2. This CDR3 region has 15 residues. The V gene's germline CDR1 is MNHNS and CDR2 SASEGT. V lost 2 bases to trimming and J lost 8 bases; unmatched junction nucleotides: 7. The CDR3, as DNA: TGTGCCAGCAGTGAATTGCGGGGGGGCTTCTATGAGCAGTTCTTC. Its protein product is CASSELRGGFYEQFF.

The CDR3 is CATQLLAGTEAFF. The CDR3 coding sequence is TGTGCCACCCAACTCCTCGCAGGCACTGAAGCTTTCTTT. The chain couples TRBV7-9 to TRBJ1-1, with unresolved D. The germline V gene encodes CDR1 SEHNR and CDR2 FQNEAQ (reference sequence). Trimming took off 10 bases at V and 4 bases at J, with 16 bases between the two ends. The CDR3 is made up of 13 amino acids.

The chain joins TRBV29-1 to TRBJ2-7; TRBD2 matches at 7 bases. There are 13 residues in the CDR3. The germline V gene has CDR1 SQVTM and CDR2 ANQGSEA. J gave up 5 bases and V 4 bases, and 8 bases lay outside the gene matches. In DNA form, the CDR3 reads TGCAGCGTTGTGGGAGGGAGTCGCAACGAGCAGTACTTC. It is translated as CSVVGGSRNEQYF.

The V gene is TRBV29-1, the J gene TRBJ1-2, with TRBD1 identical over 7 bases. With V trimmed by 7 bases and J by 5 bases, 7 bases remained unmatched. CDR1 is SQVTM, CDR2 ANQGSEA, per germline. This CDR3 is 12 amino acids long. CDR3: CSAREGAYGYTF. CDR3 bases: TGCAGCGCCCGGGAGGGGGCTTATGGCTACACCTTC.

This sequence joins TRBV2 and TRBJ1-3, with 8 bases identical to TRBD1. The CDR3 is 13 amino acids. Germline values: CDR1 SNHLY, CDR2 FYNNEI. The V segment lost 10 bases and the J segment 2 bases; nucleotides outside the gene matches: 4. CDR3 amino acids: CAIYRGTGNTIYF. Here the CDR3 DNA reads TGTGCCATCTACAGGGGGACTGGAAACACCATATATTTT.

This clone has only one observation. CDR3 nucleotide sequence: TGTGCCAGCAGCGTAAGCTCAGGGGCCGGTTCACCCCTCCACTTT. The encoded protein is CASSVSSGAGSPLHF. This chain links TRBV13 with TRBJ1-6; weak D call: TRBD1 (6 bases). The germline gives CDR1 PRHDT, CDR2 FYEKMQ (reference sequence). Trimming took 5 bases from V and 9 from J, leaving 17 bases between them. CDR3 length: 15 residues.

The V call is TRBV19, the J call TRBJ2-7, with D tentatively TRBD2 (6 bases). Trimming left V 3 bases short and J 3 bases short, with 12 bases between. The CDR3 sequence is 14 residues long. Germline CDR1 reads LNHDA; CDR2 reads SQIVND (reference sequence). The DNA for the CDR3 is TGTGCCAGTAGTATTGGGTTGGGGGGCTACGAGCAGTACTTC. Protein: CASSIGLGGYEQYF.

The genes are TRBV7-9 and TRBJ2-3; 9 positions match TRBD2. Germline loops: CDR1 SEHNR, CDR2 FQNEAQ (reference sequence). The CDR3 spans 15 residues. V dropped 6 bases and J dropped 2; count of bases not matched to a gene: 6. This CDR3 reads CASRGLAGNTDTQYF. For the CDR3, the DNA is TGTGCCAGCAGAGGGCTAGCGGGGAACACAGATACGCAGTATTTT.

This rearrangement joins TRBV9 to TRBJ2-4, with unresolved D. CDR3 length: 14 residues. Germline CDR1 is SGDLS and CDR2 is YYNGEE. V lost 3 bases and J 0 bases, leaving 7 bases between the germline ends. The CDR3 protein is CASSDSVAKNIQYF. The CDR3 nucleotides read TGTGCCAGCAGCGATTCTGTAGCCAAAAACATTCAGTACTTC. The complete variable domain, with remaining parts taken from reference TRBV9 and TRBJ2-4, reads DSGVTQTPKHLITATGQRVTLRCSPRSGDLSVYWYQQSLDQGLQFLIQYYNGEERAKGNILERFSAQQFPDLHSELNLSSLELGDSALYFCASSDSVAKNIQYFGAGTRLSVL.

The J gene is TRBJ1-2, the V gene TRBV5-6; D is possibly TRBD1 (5 bases). This CDR3 spans 15 amino acids. CDR1 and CDR2 from the germline V gene are SGHDT and YYEEEE. V lost 2 bases and J 2 bases, leaving 13 bases between the germline ends. The CDR3 sequence is CASSFDLTENYGYTF. DNA of the CDR3: TGTGCCAGCAGCTTCGATCTGACAGAGAACTATGGCTACACCTTC.

V gene TRBV23-1 combines with J gene TRBJ2-5, with a tentative D call TRBD2 (5 bases). TRBV23-1 is an ORF, with its function uncertain. This CDR3 is 10 amino acids long. Trimming left V 9 bases short and J 5 bases short, with 7 bases between. The CDR3 protein is CASSGETQYF. The CDR3 region has the DNA TGCGCCAGTTCGGGGGAGACCCAGTACTTC.

This clone was counted between two and nine times. The V gene is TRBV21-1, the J gene TRBJ2-1; the listed D gene, TRBD2, was not tested against the DNA. TRBV21-1 is deemed a pseudogene. This CDR3 has 16 amino acids. The DNA of the CDR3 is TGTGCCAGTCCGGCTAGCAGGGAGGGGGTCTACAATGAGCAGTTCTTC. Translated: CASPASREGVYNEQFF.